This TCR beta chain stems from a study of cytomegalovirus exposure and HLA in healthy donors. The wider study: For the approximately 410 genotyped donors, 65% to 90% fell within the Caucasian-associated ancestry cluster. Regarding the study as a whole: Later examination showed HLA-associated TCR beta chains had greater clonal expansion than equally common others.

A remark on this clone: Antigen: not known.

PCR amplification relied on 60 Vbeta primers (plus 13 Jbeta primers). The method was immunoSEQ multiplex PCR; TCRdb's version includes in-frame clones alone and lacks a portion of them. Of some 180,000 clones listed, approximately 84% are singletons. After removal of 0 bases from V and 2 bases from J, the junction contained 4 bases not matched to a gene. The CDR3 spans 16 residues. Germline assignment: CDR1 SGHRS and CDR2 YFSETQ. The origin of this receptor is a female donor in good health and CMV-seronegative. Sequencing was done on a sample of PBMCs. The chain has TRBV5-1 and TRBJ2-3; 9 positions agree with TRBD1. The CDR3 region is CASSLAGTGTTDTQYF. The CDR3 bases are TGCGCCAGCAGCTTGGCCGGGACAGGGACCACAGATACGCAGTATTTT.